A selection of T cell receptor beta chains follows, all from one sample in a study of T cells in tuberculosis. The repertoire was sequenced with immunoSEQ multiplex PCR; TCRdb's copy has only in-frame clones and lacks some. The sample has about 34,000 clones, more than 85% seen once. The sample in question was PBMCs, obtained at tuberculosis diagnosis. The receptors were sampled from an adult with tuberculosis. CDR3s leave out the opening cysteine and the closing phenylalanine or tryptophan. Fields, in order: V gene, clone size, J gene, CDR3 protein. Clone size is shown for a subset of rows, as once, few, many or a class of expanded clone.

V gene: TRBV7-9
clone size: few
J gene: TRBJ2-7
CDR3 protein: ASSLVPGSHEQY

V gene: TRBV11-1
clone size: NA
J gene: TRBJ2-7
CDR3 protein: ASSSRHVPYEQY

V gene: TRBV28
clone size: NA
J gene: TRBJ2-7
CDR3 protein: ASTSPGTSGRVHEQY

V gene: TRBV10-3
clone size: NA
J gene: TRBJ2-1
CDR3 protein: AISDGLAGGGNEQF

V gene: TRBV28
clone size: NA
J gene: TRBJ2-1
CDR3 protein: ASRQGLAGGDEQF

V gene: TRBV2
clone size: NA
J gene: TRBJ1-2
CDR3 protein: ASSPSGQENYGYT

V gene: TRBV5-1
clone size: NA
J gene: TRBJ1-4
CDR3 protein: ASPEDQGAHATNEKLF

V gene: TRBV7-2
clone size: NA
J gene: TRBJ1-5
CDR3 protein: ASSLGHYSNQPQH

V gene: TRBV6-1
clone size: NA
J gene: TRBJ2-1
CDR3 protein: ASSFDRGSDNEQF

V gene: TRBV5-1
clone size: NA
J gene: TRBJ1-1
CDR3 protein: ASSSPMNTEAF

V gene: TRBV19
clone size: NA
J gene: TRBJ2-6
CDR3 protein: ASSIGDRGSGANVLT

V gene: TRBV27
clone size: NA
J gene: TRBJ2-1
CDR3 protein: ASSSPGLAIDEQF

V gene: TRBV25-1
clone size: NA
J gene: TRBJ2-7
CDR3 protein: ASSRDRGQDEQY

V gene: TRBV19
clone size: NA
J gene: TRBJ2-7
CDR3 protein: ASSPLGQSYEQY

V gene: TRBV6-5
clone size: NA
J gene: TRBJ2-7
CDR3 protein: ASSYLDRFSYEQY

V gene: TRBV30
clone size: NA
J gene: TRBJ2-2
CDR3 protein: ATLFGELF